The 7 T cell receptor beta chains below come from one sample, sequenced in a study of T-cell memory formation after mild COVID-19. TCRdb re-called the 5' RACE reads through MiXCR, storing one row per CDR3 protein. The sample includes under 50,000 distinct CDR3 sequences, around 25% of them seen just once. Sequenced material: PBMCs or a T cell subset sorted from them (not recorded which). All receptors come from a man younger than 35 who had mild COVID-19 (a few samples of this study predate the infection). Cell type and time point are not known.

V is TRBV7-6 and J is TRBJ2-7; possibly TRBD2 for D (6 bases). Trimming stripped 1 base from V and 5 bases from J, with 9 bases between. This CDR3 contains 13 residues. CDR1 SGHVS and CDR2 FNYEAQ come from the germline V gene. The CDR3 coding sequence is TGTGCCAGCAGCTTAGGGAGGGGTGACGAGCAGTACTTC. As protein: CASSLGRGDEQYF.

The V and J genes are TRBV27 and TRBJ2-7; TRBD1 matches at 7 bases. The CDR3 covers 13 residues. The J segment lost 6 bases and the V segment lost 6 bases, leaving 8 bases of the junction unmatched. Germline CDR1 and CDR2: MNHEY and SMNVEV (reference sequence). CDR3: CASRGMRGPEQYF. The CDR3 DNA follows: TGTGCCAGCAGGGGAATGAGGGGGCCCGAGCAGTACTTC.

This clonotype was seen only a few times. The chain links TRBV7-9 to TRBJ2-3, with 7 bases lining up with TRBD2. CDR1 is SEHNR, CDR2 FQNEAQ, per germline (reference sequence). The CDR3 has 15 amino acids. V dropped 5 bases and J dropped 4; count of bases not matched to a gene: 9. The DNA for the CDR3 is TGTGCCAGCAGCCCACCCCTGGCGGGGGCAGATACGCAGTATTTT. This sequence encodes CASSPPLAGADTQYF.

This clonotype was counted only a few times. This chain connects TRBV20-1 to TRBJ2-5; 11 bases align to TRBD1. The CDR3 sequence is 13 residues long. V was pared by 6 bases and J by 5 bases, with 5 bases of the junction left unmatched. Per the germline V gene, CDR1 is DFQATT and CDR2 is SNEGSKA (reference sequence). The CDR3 bases are TGCAGTGCAGGGACAGGGGGTGTTGAGACCCAGTACTTC. It is translated as CSAGTGGVETQYF.

J is TRBJ2-1 and V is TRBV6-2 or TRBV6-3; D is perhaps TRBD2 (7 bases). This CDR3 comprises 15 residues. Germline V gene data show CDR1 as MNHEY and CDR2 as SVGEGT. The V end was cut by 4 bases, the J end by 7 bases, with 17 bases between. The CDR3 DNA sequence: TGTGCCAGCAGTTTAAGAGGGGGGGCTCTTAATGAGCAGTTCTTC. Residues: CASSLRGGALNEQFF.

This chain connects TRBV5-1 to TRBJ1-2; 10 bases match TRBD1. This CDR3 is 16 amino acids long. In germline, CDR1 is SGHRS, CDR2 YFSETQ. V shed 4 bases and J 0 bases; nucleotides not matched to a gene: 6. CDR3 coding DNA: TGCGCCAGCAGCGACAGGGGGCGTGGAGCTAACTATGGCTACACCTTC. Residues: CASSDRGRGANYGYTF. Drawing the rest from reference TRBV5-1 and TRBJ1-2, the complete variable domain is KAGVTQTPRYLIKTRGQQVTLSCSPISGHRSVSWYQQTPGQGLQFLFEYFSETQRNKGNFPGRFSGRQFSNSRSEMNVSTLELGDSALYLCASSDRGRGANYGYTFGSGTRLTVV.

This clonotype has just a few counts. The V and J genes are TRBV29-1 and TRBJ2-2, with D uncertain. This CDR3 contains 13 residues. V lost 4 bases and J 7 bases, leaving 13 bases between the germline ends. Germline-derived CDR1 and CDR2 are SQVTM and ANQGSEA. The CDR3 bases are TGCAGCGTTGTACTCTCCTTTGACGGGGAGCTGTTTTTT. It encodes CSVVLSFDGELFF.